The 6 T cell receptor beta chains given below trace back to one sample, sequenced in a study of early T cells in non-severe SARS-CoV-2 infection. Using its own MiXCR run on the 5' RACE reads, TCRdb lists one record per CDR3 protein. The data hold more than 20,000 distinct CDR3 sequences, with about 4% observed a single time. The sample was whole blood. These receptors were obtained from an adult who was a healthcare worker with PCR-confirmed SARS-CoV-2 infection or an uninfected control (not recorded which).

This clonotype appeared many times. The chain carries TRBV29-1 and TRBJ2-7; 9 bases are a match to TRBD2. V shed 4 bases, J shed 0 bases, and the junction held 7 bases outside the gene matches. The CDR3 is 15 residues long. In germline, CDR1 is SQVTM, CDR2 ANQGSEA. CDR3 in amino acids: CSVALAGRSSYEQYF. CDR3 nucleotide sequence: TGCAGCGTTGCCCTAGCGGGGAGGAGCTCCTACGAGCAGTACTTC.

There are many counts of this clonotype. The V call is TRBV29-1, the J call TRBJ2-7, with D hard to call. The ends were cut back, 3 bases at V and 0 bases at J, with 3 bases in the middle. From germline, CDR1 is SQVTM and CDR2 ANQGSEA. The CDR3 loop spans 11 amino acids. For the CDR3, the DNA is TGCAGCGTTGAGAGCTCCTACGAGCAGTACTTC. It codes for CSVESSYEQYF.

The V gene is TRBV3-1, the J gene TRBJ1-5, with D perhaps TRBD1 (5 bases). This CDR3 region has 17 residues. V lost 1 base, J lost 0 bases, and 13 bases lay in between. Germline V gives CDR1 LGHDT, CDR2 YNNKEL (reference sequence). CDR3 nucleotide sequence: TGTGCCAGCAGCCAAGGGGGGGGTCCCTATAGCAATCAGCCCCAGCATTTT. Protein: CASSQGGGPYSNQPQHF.

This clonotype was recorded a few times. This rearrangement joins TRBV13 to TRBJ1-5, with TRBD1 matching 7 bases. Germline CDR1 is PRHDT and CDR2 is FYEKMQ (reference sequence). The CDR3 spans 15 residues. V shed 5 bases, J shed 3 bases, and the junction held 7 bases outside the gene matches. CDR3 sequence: CASSQARGSNQPQHF. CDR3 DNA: TGTGCCAGCAGCCAGGCCAGGGGGTCCAATCAGCCCCAGCATTTT. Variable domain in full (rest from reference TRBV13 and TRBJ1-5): AAGVIQSPRHLIKEKRETATLKCYPIPRHDTVYWYQQGPGQDPQFLISFYEKMQSDKGSIPDRFSAQQFSDYHSELNMSSLELGDSALYFCASSQARGSNQPQHFGDGTRLSIL.

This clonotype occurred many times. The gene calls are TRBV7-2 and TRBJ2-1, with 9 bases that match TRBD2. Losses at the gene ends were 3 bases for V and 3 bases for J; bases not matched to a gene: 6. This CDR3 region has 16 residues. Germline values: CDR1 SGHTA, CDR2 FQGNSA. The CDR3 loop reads CASSFLAGILYNEQFF. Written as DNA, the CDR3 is TGTGCCAGCAGCTTCCTAGCGGGGATCCTCTACAATGAGCAGTTCTTC.

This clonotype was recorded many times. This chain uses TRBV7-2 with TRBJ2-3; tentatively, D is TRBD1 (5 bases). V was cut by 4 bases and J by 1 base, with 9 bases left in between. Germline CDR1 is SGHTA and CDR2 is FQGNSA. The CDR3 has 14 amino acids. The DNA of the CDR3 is TGTGCCAGCAGCTGGGGCCGAGGCACAGATACGCAGTATTTT. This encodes CASSWGRGTDTQYF. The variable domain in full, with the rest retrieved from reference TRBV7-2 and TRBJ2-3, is GAGVSQSPSNKVTEKGKDVELRCDPISGHTALYWYRQSLGQGLEFLIYFQGNSAPDKSGLPSDRFSAERTGGSVSTLTIQRTQQEDSAVYLCASSWGRGTDTQYFGPGTRLTVL.